The TCR beta chain described here comes from a study of identical twins. A single record per CDR3 protein comes from TCRdb applying MiXCR to the 5' RACE reads. Among under 900,000 distinct CDR3 sequences, approximately 13% were seen once, and the ten largest hold around 1.6%. V dropped 7 bases and J dropped 3; count of bases not matched to a gene: 4. Germline V lookup: CDR1 LGHNT, CDR2 FRNRAP. This CDR3 contains 14 residues. Whole-study findings and limits: Surplus twin overlap in beta out-of-frame sequences was less pronounced.

About this clonotype itself: What it recognizes is unknown.

The data were also submitted as part of a second study, on yellow fever vaccine responses in identical twins.

This clonotype was sampled from a young woman in good health. V and J are TRBV12-5 and TRBJ2-7, with 12 bases identical to TRBD2. The sequencing sample was made of PBMCs. The CDR3 bases are TGTGCTAGTGTGGGACTAGCGGGTAGCTACGAGCAGTACTTC. Its protein product is CASVGLAGSYEQYF.